This T cell receptor beta chain was captured by sequencing in a study of T-cell reconstitution after alpha-beta-depleted transplantation in children. Overall study results and limits: T-cell numbers and diversity, one year after transplant, stemmed largely from T cells that were newly produced. Reportedly, roughly two months post-transplant, alpha-beta T cells arose from several hundred expanded graft clones. It was surviving recipient T cells and thymic progenitors that gave some patients high TCRbeta diversity at day 60.

Germline V gene lookup returns CDR1 DFQATT and CDR2 SNEGSKA (reference sequence). This CDR3 contains 16 residues. The V end lost 4 bases, the J end lost 2 bases, and 21 bases lay between the germline ends. Construction of the TCRbeta library involved unique molecular identifiers. From the PCR reads, TCRdb called clonotypes with MiXCR, one entry per CDR3 protein. Here the sample spans around 300,000 distinct CDR3 sequences, around 7.1% being singletons. In its sample, this clonotype was seen a few times. Its antigen remains unknown. This chain links TRBV20-1 with TRBJ2-7; the D gene is possibly TRBD1 (5 bases). This clonotype was sampled from a female patient younger than 10 who had a stem cell transplant for Fanconi anemia, so the T cells may come from the graft donor. Specimen: peripheral blood, collected 360 days after TCRalphabeta/CD19-depleted stem cell transplant. CDR3 bases: TGCAGTGCTAAGGACGAGCTTTGGGGCCCCACCTACGAGCAGTACTTC. Its translation is CSAKDELWGPTYEQYF.